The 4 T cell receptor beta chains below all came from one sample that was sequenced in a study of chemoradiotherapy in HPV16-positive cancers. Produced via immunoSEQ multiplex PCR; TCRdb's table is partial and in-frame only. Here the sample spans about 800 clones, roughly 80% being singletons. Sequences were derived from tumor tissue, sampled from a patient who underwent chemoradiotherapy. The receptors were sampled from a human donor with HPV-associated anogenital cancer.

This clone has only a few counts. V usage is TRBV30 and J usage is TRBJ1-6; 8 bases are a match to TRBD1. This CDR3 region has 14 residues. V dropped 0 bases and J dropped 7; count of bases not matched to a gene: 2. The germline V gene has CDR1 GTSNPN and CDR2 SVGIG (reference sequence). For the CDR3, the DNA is TGTGCCTGGAGTGTCGGACAGGGCAATTCACCCCTCCACTTT. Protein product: CAWSVGQGNSPLHF.

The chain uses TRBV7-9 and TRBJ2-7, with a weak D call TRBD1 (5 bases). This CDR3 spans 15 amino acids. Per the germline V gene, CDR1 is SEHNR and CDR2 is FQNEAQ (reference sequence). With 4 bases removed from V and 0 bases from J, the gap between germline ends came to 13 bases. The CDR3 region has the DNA TGTGCCAGCAGCTCCCGTGTGCAGGGCTCCTACGAGCAGTACTTC. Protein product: CASSSRVQGSYEQYF.

This CDR3 is CASSSRVQGSYEQYF. In DNA form, the CDR3 reads TGTGCCAGCAGCTCCCGTGTGCAGGGCTCCTACGAGCAGTACTTC. The J gene is TRBJ2-7, the V gene TRBV7-1; D might be TRBD1 (5 bases). TRBV7-1 is classed as an ORF, of uncertain function. This CDR3 is 15 amino acids long. The V gene lost 3 bases and the J gene lost 0 bases, with 12 bases spanning the gap.

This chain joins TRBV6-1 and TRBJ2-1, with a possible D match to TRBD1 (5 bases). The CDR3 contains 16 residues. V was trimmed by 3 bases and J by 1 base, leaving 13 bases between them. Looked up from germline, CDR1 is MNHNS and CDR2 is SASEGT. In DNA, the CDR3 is TGTGCCAGCAGTGATGTGGCAGGGCCTTCCTACAATGAGCAGTTCTTC. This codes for CASSDVAGPSYNEQFF.